This TCR beta chain was identified during a study of blood T cell repertoires in COVID-19. Background on the study: T cells, B-cell-depleted T cells, or PBMCs provided the cDNA or gDNA that served as material.

Original data processing: How many nucleated cells were present was estimated from reference gene primer amplification. This table comes from immunoSEQ multiplex PCR, and its TCRdb copy is limited to in-frame clones, with some not included. The V and J calls and clone size are taken from that table; D and trimming were inferred from the DNA. The table lists 200,000 to 250,000 clones, roughly nine tenths of them singletons. This CDR3 region has 13 residues. Losses at the gene ends were 7 bases for V and 7 bases for J; bases not matched to a gene: 8. Germline CDR1 and CDR2: SQVTM and ANQGSEA. V gene TRBV29-1 combines with J gene TRBJ2-2; 8 nucleotides line up with TRBD1. The sample consisted of peripheral blood. This sequence was found in a woman aged 18-29 years who had recovered from COVID-19. The CDR3 region has the DNA TGCAGCGCTGGACAGGGAGGTGGCGGGGAGCTGTTTTTT. Its translation: CSAGQGGGGELFF.